This T cell receptor (beta chain) was identified in a study of T cell responses to AZD1222 COVID-19 vaccine. Broader study findings: Close to half of spike-specific TCRs reportedly recognize unmutated variant regions.

On this clone itself: What it recognizes is unknown.

The germline CDR1 and CDR2 sequences are SGHRS and YFSETQ. This CDR3 is built from 16 residues. Trimming took 0 bases from V and 4 from J, leaving 11 bases between them. TCRdb's copy holds only in-frame clones and misses some; the assay was immunoSEQ multiplex PCR. The profile covers some 130,000 clones, with approximately 90% appearing a single time and 2.4% taken by the ten largest. The chain is built from TRBV5-1 and TRBJ2-6; D gene uncertain. The sequence derives from an adult in good health. Sequenced material: peripheral blood, taken on day 0 of AZD1222 vaccination. CDR3 nucleotide sequence: TGCGCCAGCAGCTTGGACGGTTCGGGCGGGGCCAACGTCCTGACTTTC. The encoded protein is CASSLDGSGGANVLTF.